This T cell receptor beta chain came from a study of technical replicates of blood from a few donors. Libraries were prepared by immunoSEQ multiplex PCR; TCRdb keeps only in-frame clonotypes and omits some of them. The repertoire has 84,000 or so clones, around 93% of them found once; the top ten carry under 0.3%. The TCR was taken from a human donor in good health. Material: T cells isolated from PBMCs.

Here the CDR3 reads CASRTRSSYNEQFF. CDR3 sequence (DNA): TGTGCCAGCAGAACCAGAAGCTCCTACAATGAGCAGTTCTTC. The genes are TRBV28 and TRBJ2-1; D is ambiguous. CDR1 is MDHEN, CDR2 SYDVKM, per germline. Trimming stripped 6 bases from V and 0 bases from J, with 9 bases between. The CDR3 has 14 residues.